The 19 T cell receptor beta chains reported below all come from one sample, sequenced in a study of cytomegalovirus exposure and HLA in healthy donors. This PCR relied on a set of 60 Vbeta primers and 13 Jbeta primers. Method: immunoSEQ multiplex PCR; TCRdb's copy keeps in-frame clones and lacks some. The sample records 95,000 to 150,000 clones, approximately 15% being singletons. The sequenced sample consisted of PBMCs. The source of these receptors is a woman aged 18-29 years in good health and CMV-seronegative.

The rearrangement joins TRBV7-2 to TRBJ1-1, with 9 bases identical to TRBD1. CDR1 is SGHTA and CDR2 is FQGNSA in the germline V gene. V lost 5 bases and J lost 8; bases outside the gene matches: 9. CDR3 length: 14 residues. The CDR3 DNA is TGTGCCAGCAGCCCCCGGGGACAGGGCTGGGAAGCTTTCTTT. Residues: CASSPRGQGWEAFF. The complete variable domain, with remaining parts taken from reference TRBV7-2 and TRBJ1-1, reads GAGVSQSPSNKVTEKGKDVELRCDPISGHTALYWYRQSLGQGLEFLIYFQGNSAPDKSGLPSDRFSAERTGGSVSTLTIQRTQQEDSAVYLCASSPRGQGWEAFFGQGTRLTVV.

This clone was counted a few times. CDR3 DNA sequence: TGTGCCAGCAGCTTAAAGGGACTAGCGGATTACAATGAGCAGTTCTTC. Translating gives CASSLKGLADYNEQFF. The rearrangement links TRBV11-2 to TRBJ2-1; 11 nucleotides align to TRBD2. This CDR3 spans 16 amino acids. V lost 2 bases, J lost 4 bases, and 4 bases stayed unmatched. Looked up from germline, CDR1 is SGHAT and CDR2 is FQNNGV.

A few counts support this clone. V is TRBV11-2 and J is TRBJ2-1; TRBD2 matches 7 bases. Germline V gene data show CDR1 as SGHAT and CDR2 as FQNNGV. This CDR3 has 16 residues. Trimming removed 2 bases from V and 7 bases from J; junction bases left unmatched: 11. In DNA form, the CDR3 reads TGTGCCAGCAGCTTAACGGCGGGAGCTCGAGCGAATGAGCAGTTCTTC. It specifies CASSLTAGARANEQFF.

Only a few counts were recorded for this clone. V is TRBV6-1 and J is TRBJ1-5; no reliable D call. The CDR3 has 15 residues. Trimming cost V 3 bases and J 2 bases, with 11 bases left between them. The V gene's germline CDR1 is MNHNS and CDR2 SASEGT. The CDR3, as DNA: TGTGCCAGCAGTGATGGGGAGTTTGGCAATCAGCCCCAGCATTTT. Protein product: CASSDGEFGNQPQHF.

The chain recombines TRBV18 with TRBJ2-1, with D maybe TRBD1 (6 bases). CDR3 length equals 15 residues. Trimming shortened V by 4 bases and J by 9 bases, and 19 bases separated the two germline ends. CDR1 is KGHSH and CDR2 is LQKENI in the germline V gene. CDR3 sequence reads: CASSLRTVQRAEQFF. CDR3 nucleotide sequence: TGTGCCAGCTCACTTCGGACAGTTCAGAGGGCTGAGCAGTTCTTC.

This clone was counted only a few times. The chain couples TRBV29-1 to TRBJ2-5; 10 nucleotides agree with TRBD2. The germline V gene has CDR1 SQVTM and CDR2 ANQGSEA. Trimming at V came to 8 bases and at J to 1 base, leaving 10 bases not matched to a gene. The CDR3 consists of 15 residues. The chain's CDR3 is CSHDTSGAFQETQYF. The CDR3, as DNA: TGCAGCCATGACACTAGCGGGGCATTCCAAGAGACCCAGTACTTC.

This chain uses TRBV5-5 with TRBJ2-7, with D maybe TRBD1 (7 bases). Germline loops: CDR1 SGHKS, CDR2 YYEKEE (reference sequence). V lost 1 base and J 5 bases, leaving 22 bases between the germline ends. The CDR3 covers 17 residues. CDR3 bases: TGTGCCAGCAGCTTGCGGGCGGGCGGGACAGCTTACCACGAGCAGTACTTC. Protein product: CASSLRAGGTAYHEQYF.

CDR3 in DNA: TGCAGCCTGGCCATAGATACGCAGTATTTT. It translates to CSLAIDTQYF. The rearrangement links TRBV20-1 to TRBJ2-3, with no clear D. Germline V lookup: CDR1 DFQATT, CDR2 SNEGSKA (reference sequence). This CDR3 is built from 10 residues.

The genes are TRBV28 and TRBJ1-2; maybe TRBD1 (5 bases). Trimming removed 2 bases at V and 7 bases at J, with 11 bases between. The germline gives CDR1 MDHEN, CDR2 SYDVKM. The CDR3 runs 13 residues. The CDR3 region has the DNA TGTGCCAGCAGTTTAGGGGGGAGTGGTGGCTACACCTTC. Its translation is CASSLGGSGGYTF.

The sample holds a few counts of this clone. The chain links TRBV6-5 to TRBJ1-6; TRBD1 agrees at 7 bases. The V segment lost 5 bases and the J segment 7 bases; nucleotides outside the gene matches: 5. The V gene's germline CDR1 is MNHEY and CDR2 SVGAGI. The CDR3 length is 14 residues. CDR3 in amino acids: CASSLSTGNSPLHF. The CDR3 DNA reads as TGTGCCAGCAGTCTGTCGACAGGGAATTCACCCCTCCACTTT.

This clone has a handful of counts. This rearrangement joins TRBV7-6 to TRBJ1-5; a possible D gene is TRBD1 (5 bases). The CDR3 loop spans 13 amino acids. V was pared by 8 bases and J by 1 base, with 9 bases between. Germline CDR1 and CDR2: SGHVS and FNYEAQ. CDR3 in amino acids: CASSPGSNQPQHF. In nucleotides, the CDR3 is TGTGCCAGCTCCCCAGGGAGCAATCAGCCCCAGCATTTT. The full variable domain, rest sourced from reference TRBV7-6 and TRBJ1-5, is GAGVSQSPRYKVTKRGQDVALRCDPISGHVSLYWYRQALGQGPEFLTYFNYEAQQDKSGLPNDRFSAERPEGSISTLTIQRTEQRDSAMYRCASSPGSNQPQHFGDGTRLSIL.

The sample holds a few counts of this clone. V gene TRBV29-1 combines with J gene TRBJ1-2, with unresolved D. CDR3 length: 12 amino acids. Deletions cut 1 base from V and 2 bases from J, with 5 bases between. The germline CDR1 and CDR2 sequences are SQVTM and ANQGSEA. Written as DNA, the CDR3 is TGCAGCGTTGAAGTCAGGAACTATGGCTACACCTTC. Amino acid sequence: CSVEVRNYGYTF.

The chain recombines TRBV5-6 with TRBJ2-1; TRBD2 agrees at 12 bases. CDR3 length: 16 residues. Germline V CDR1 and CDR2: SGHDT, YYEEEE. The trim removed 0 bases at V and 7 bases at J, leaving 5 bases unmatched. CDR3 sequence: CASSLVTLAGGNEQFF. DNA of the CDR3: TGTGCCAGCAGCTTGGTGACGCTAGCGGGAGGGAATGAGCAGTTCTTC.

CDR3 protein: CASSPQPTSGRRETQYF. CDR3 DNA sequence: TGTGCCAGCAGCCCCCAACCGACTAGCGGGAGGAGGGAGACCCAGTACTTC. The chain carries TRBV7-6 and TRBJ2-5; TRBD2 aligns across 13 bases. The CDR3 length is 17 residues. Germline lookup yields CDR1 SGHVS and CDR2 FNYEAQ. With 5 bases clipped from V and 5 bases from J, the junction kept 11 bases outside the gene matches. The full variable domain, completed using reference TRBV7-6 and TRBJ2-5, is GAGVSQSPRYKVTKRGQDVALRCDPISGHVSLYWYRQALGQGPEFLTYFNYEAQQDKSGLPNDRFSAERPEGSISTLTIQRTEQRDSAMYRCASSPQPTSGRRETQYFGPGTRLLVL.

The chain carries TRBV5-1 and TRBJ2-1, with TRBD2 matching over 7 bases. Germline values: CDR1 SGHRS, CDR2 YFSETQ. The CDR3 runs to 17 residues. The V gene end was trimmed by 0 bases and the J gene end by 0 bases; junction bases not matched to a gene: 6. CDR3 protein: CASSLGLRESSYNEQFF. CDR3 in DNA: TGCGCCAGCAGCTTGGGGCTGCGGGAGTCCTCCTACAATGAGCAGTTCTTC.

This clone was detected only a few times. This chain uses TRBV29-1 with TRBJ2-7; perhaps TRBD2 as D (5 bases). The length of the CDR3 is 15 residues. Germline assignment: CDR1 SQVTM and CDR2 ANQGSEA. Trimming took off 0 bases at V and 0 bases at J, with 12 bases between the two ends. For the CDR3, the DNA is TGCAGCGTTGAAGAAGGTGTTAGCGCCTCCTACGAGCAGTACTTC. Amino acid sequence: CSVEEGVSASYEQYF.

The chain carries TRBV4-1 and TRBJ2-5; 12 positions agree with TRBD2. From germline, CDR1 is MGHRA and CDR2 YSYEKL. The CDR3 covers 17 residues. The J segment lost 3 bases and the V segment lost 2 bases, leaving 7 bases of the junction unmatched. In nucleotides, the CDR3 is TGCGCCAGCAGCCAATGGAAGGGACTAGCGGGTAAAGAGACCCAGTACTTC. Translating gives CASSQWKGLAGKETQYF.

V is TRBV2 and J is TRBJ2-5, with 9 bases matching TRBD1. V shed 6 bases, J shed 4 bases, and the junction held 9 bases outside the gene matches. CDR1 and CDR2 from the germline V gene are SNHLY and FYNNEI. The CDR3 extends over 15 amino acids. The CDR3 loop is CASRPTGGRGETQYF. The CDR3 coding sequence is TGTGCCAGCAGGCCGACAGGGGGAAGGGGAGAGACCCAGTACTTC.

This clone was seen only a few times. This CDR3 reads CASSSPGGSSYNEQFF. The CDR3 coding sequence is TGTGCCAGCAGTTCTCCAGGGGGAAGCTCCTACAATGAGCAGTTCTTC. The chain uses TRBV27 and TRBJ2-1, with TRBD1 matching 7 bases. Germline V CDR1 and CDR2: MNHEY, SMNVEV (reference sequence). CDR3 length: 16 residues. The junction had 6 bases not matched to a gene; V was cut back by 4 bases and J by 0 bases.